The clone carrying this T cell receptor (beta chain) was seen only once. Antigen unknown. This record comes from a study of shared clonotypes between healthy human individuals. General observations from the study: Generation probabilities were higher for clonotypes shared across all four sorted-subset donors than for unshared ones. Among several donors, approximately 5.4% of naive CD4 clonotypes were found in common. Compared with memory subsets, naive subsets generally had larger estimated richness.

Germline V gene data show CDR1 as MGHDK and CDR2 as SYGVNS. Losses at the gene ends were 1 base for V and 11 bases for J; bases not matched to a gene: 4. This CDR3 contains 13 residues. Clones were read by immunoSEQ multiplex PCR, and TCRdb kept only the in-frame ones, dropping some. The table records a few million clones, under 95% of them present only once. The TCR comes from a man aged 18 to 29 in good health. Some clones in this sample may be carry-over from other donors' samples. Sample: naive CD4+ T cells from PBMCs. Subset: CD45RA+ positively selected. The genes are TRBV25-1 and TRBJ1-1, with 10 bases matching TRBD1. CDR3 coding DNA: TGTGCCAGCAGTGAATTTCCGGGACAGGGGGCTTTCTTT. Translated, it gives CASSEFPGQGAFF.